These 29 T cell receptor beta chains were sequenced from one sample in a study of T cells after yellow fever vaccination. In TCRdb, the 5' RACE reads were re-called with MiXCR into one record per CDR3 protein. The sample records 85,000 to 100,000 distinct CDR3 sequences, around 5.8% being singletons. The sequenced sample was CD8+ T cells sorted from PBMCs, obtained 10 days after the yellow fever booster vaccination. These receptors came from a man aged 18-30 years who received the YFV17D yellow fever vaccine.

This chain connects TRBV6-2 or TRBV6-3 to TRBJ1-2; a weak D match, TRBD1 (6 bases). V lost 4 bases to trimming and J lost 4 bases, with 13 bases between them. The CDR3 totals 14 residues. Germline loops: CDR1 MNHEY, CDR2 SVGEGT. CDR3 protein: CASSFTGTSYGYTF. In DNA form, the CDR3 reads TGTGCCAGCAGTTTCACCGGGACAAGCTATGGCTACACCTTC.

The chain combines TRBV7-9 with TRBJ1-1; D is uncertain. CDR1 is SEHNR, CDR2 FQNEAQ, per germline (reference sequence). This CDR3 contains 14 residues. Trimming removed 4 bases from V and 1 base from J, with 10 bases in between. Here the CDR3 reads CASSWISTNTEAFF. The CDR3 DNA follows: TGTGCCAGCAGCTGGATCTCAACGAACACTGAAGCTTTCTTT.

This clonotype came up many times. The rearrangement uses TRBV7-6 and TRBJ2-1; D unresolved. The CDR3 covers 15 residues. CDR1 and CDR2 (germline): SGHVS, FNYEAQ. V lost 5 bases to trimming and J lost 0 bases, with 11 bases between them. Here the CDR3 reads CASSERISSYNEQFF. The DNA for the CDR3 is TGTGCCAGCAGCGAAAGGATTAGCTCCTACAATGAGCAGTTCTTC.

This clonotype was counted a few times. The CDR3 is CASSKGTAYEQYV. For the CDR3, the DNA is TGTGCCAGCAGCAAAGGGACAGCCTACGAGCAGTACGTC. This chain joins TRBV5-5 and TRBJ2-7, with 7 bases matching TRBD1. Germline-derived CDR1 and CDR2 are SGHKS and YYEKEE (reference sequence). The CDR3 spans 13 residues. The V gene end was trimmed by 4 bases and the J gene end by 2 bases; junction bases not matched to a gene: 3.

The chain recombines TRBV12-3 or TRBV12-4 with TRBJ2-2; TRBD1 aligns across 7 bases. The CDR3 consists of 17 residues. J gave up 5 bases and V 4 bases, and 13 bases lay outside the gene matches. The CDR3: CASSSLMTGSRTGELFF. In DNA form, the CDR3 reads TGTGCCAGCAGTTCTTTAATGACAGGGTCGAGGACCGGGGAGCTGTTTTTT.

A remark on this clonotype: At one end, the junction sequence differs from germline, possibly due to a read error. J is TRBJ2-3 and V is TRBV9; 9 bases agree with TRBD1. This CDR3 region has 16 residues. Germline V gives CDR1 SGDLS, CDR2 YYNGEE. The CDR3 loop reads CASSVVLDRGAGTQNF. The CDR3 region has the DNA TGTGCCAGCAGCGTAGTGCTGGACAGGGGTGCAGGTACGCAGAATTTT.

The gene calls are TRBV12-3 or TRBV12-4 and TRBJ2-1; tentatively, D is TRBD1 (6 bases). The CDR3 sequence is 15 residues long. Trimming shortened V by 7 bases and J by 6 bases, and 19 bases separated the two germline ends. The CDR3 nucleotides are TGTGCCAGCACCTTGGGGGCACCGGCGGGCAATGAGCAGTTCTTC. Amino acid sequence: CASTLGAPAGNEQFF.

V usage is TRBV4-1 and J usage is TRBJ2-7, with D possibly matching TRBD2 (6 bases). The CDR3 is 16 residues long. Germline lookup yields CDR1 MGHRA and CDR2 YSYEKL. Trimming removed 1 base at V and 7 bases at J, with 20 bases between. CDR3 loop: CASSQVTSGPLWEQYF. The DNA of the CDR3 is TGCGCCAGCAGCCAAGTTACAAGCGGGCCCCTCTGGGAGCAGTACTTC.

This sequence joins TRBV10-2 and TRBJ2-3, with a weak D call TRBD1 (6 bases). Germline V lookup: CDR1 WSHSY, CDR2 SAAADI. The CDR3 is 18 amino acids. Between the trimmed V and J ends, which lost 2 bases and 4 bases, there was a span of 22 bases. CDR3 sequence: CASSETPGQSTPADTQYF. CDR3 in DNA: TGCGCCAGCAGTGAGACCCCTGGACAGTCCACCCCAGCAGATACGCAGTATTTT.

The chain combines TRBV7-9 with TRBJ2-2; 9 bases map to TRBD1. V shed 3 bases and J 4 bases; nucleotides not matched to a gene: 3. The V gene's germline CDR1 is SEHNR and CDR2 FQNEAQ (reference sequence). The CDR3 totals 15 residues. The CDR3 loop reads CASSFATGGTGELFF. CDR3 DNA sequence: TGTGCCAGCAGCTTCGCGACAGGGGGCACCGGGGAGCTGTTTTTT. Supplemented by reference TRBV7-9 and TRBJ2-2, the full variable domain reads DTGVSQNPRHKITKRGQNVTFRCDPISEHNRLYWYRQTLGQGPEFLTYFQNEAQLEKSRLLSDRFSAERPKGSFSTLEIQRTEQGDSAMYLCASSFATGGTGELFFGEGSRLTVL.

This clonotype was counted a few times. The chain is built from TRBV7-9 and TRBJ1-5; 7 bases line up with TRBD1. Trimming took 5 bases from V and 0 from J; bases not matched to a gene: 4. This CDR3 region has 15 residues. CDR1 SEHNR and CDR2 FQNEAQ come from the germline V gene (reference sequence). The CDR3 DNA follows: TGTGCCAGCAGCCCCGGGACAGATAGCAATCAGCCCCAGCATTTT. Translated: CASSPGTDSNQPQHF. Drawing the rest from reference TRBV7-9 and TRBJ1-5, the complete variable domain is DTGVSQNPRHKITKRGQNVTFRCDPISEHNRLYWYRQTLGQGPEFLTYFQNEAQLEKSRLLSDRFSAERPKGSFSTLEIQRTEQGDSAMYLCASSPGTDSNQPQHFGDGTRLSIL.

This clonotype was counted at least ten times. The chain employs TRBV7-9 and TRBJ2-5; possible D gene TRBD1, 6 bases. The CDR3 runs 15 residues. The V gene's germline CDR1 is SEHNR and CDR2 FQNEAQ (reference sequence). V was clipped by 8 bases and J by 1 base, with 17 bases between them. CDR3 protein: CASRRIQGPQETQYF. CDR3 in DNA: TGTGCCAGCCGCCGAATACAGGGCCCCCAAGAGACCCAGTACTTC.

V gene TRBV7-3 combines with J gene TRBJ1-5; the match to TRBD1 covers 9 bases. The germline V gene has CDR1 SGHTA and CDR2 FQGTGA. The CDR3 is 21 amino acids. With 4 bases clipped from V and 0 bases from J, the junction kept 19 bases outside the gene matches. CDR3: CASSSTGTGPGGKYSNQPQHF. The CDR3 region has the DNA TGTGCCAGCAGCTCGACCGGGACAGGGCCCGGGGGAAAGTATAGCAATCAGCCCCAGCATTTT.

J is TRBJ2-7 and V is TRBV5-5; maybe TRBD1 (8 bases). CDR3 length: 15 amino acids. From germline, CDR1 is SGHKS and CDR2 YYEKEE (reference sequence). With 4 bases removed from V and 3 bases from J, the gap between germline ends came to 17 bases. Here the CDR3 reads CASSGGAGGIYEQYV. The DNA for the CDR3 is TGTGCCAGCAGCGGGGGGGCAGGGGGCATCTACGAGCAGTACGTC.

This clonotype has only a few counts. V is TRBV11-2 and J is TRBJ2-7; the D gene is possibly TRBD1 (5 bases). The CDR3 is 12 amino acids. Trimming removed 3 bases at V and 8 bases at J, with 11 bases between. The germline V gene has CDR1 SGHAT and CDR2 FQNNGV. CDR3 coding DNA: TGTGCCAGCAGCTTGACAGCGAAGAAGCAGTACTTC. Protein product: CASSLTAKKQYF.

This clonotype appeared many times. V usage is TRBV4-3 and J usage is TRBJ2-7; D might be TRBD2 (5 bases). This CDR3 region has 16 residues. Trimming stripped 1 base from V and 3 bases from J, with 16 bases between. Germline-derived CDR1 and CDR2 are LGHNA and YSLEER. The CDR3 nucleotides read TGCGCCAGCAGCCAAGCCTTTGGCAGCGGTATCTACGAGCAGTACTTC. Its translation: CASSQAFGSGIYEQYF.

The V and J genes are TRBV7-9 and TRBJ1-2; tentative D call: TRBD1 (5 bases). CDR1 is SEHNR, CDR2 FQNEAQ, per germline (reference sequence). Deletions cut 10 bases from V and 4 bases from J, with 13 bases between. CDR3 length: 12 residues. Written as DNA, the CDR3 is TGTGCCATACCGTCAGGGTTCTATGGCTACACCTTC. Translating gives CAIPSGFYGYTF.

V is TRBV4-3 and J is TRBJ1-2, with TRBD1 matching 10 bases. The ends lost 1 base at V and 4 bases at J; junction bases unmatched: 9. Germline-derived CDR1 and CDR2 are LGHNA and YSLEER. The length of the CDR3 is 17 residues. The CDR3 loop is CASSQGSWTGGGYGYTF. The CDR3 coding sequence is TGCGCCAGCAGCCAAGGATCTTGGACAGGGGGGGGCTATGGCTACACCTTC.

In this sample, this clonotype turned up a few times. The rearrangement joins TRBV19 to TRBJ2-3; D is undetermined. Deletions cut 1 base from V and 6 bases from J, with 8 bases between. The CDR3 has 13 amino acids. Per the germline V gene, CDR1 is LNHDA and CDR2 is SQIVND (reference sequence). The CDR3 is CASSIGLRDTQYF. Here the CDR3 DNA reads TGTGCCAGTAGTATAGGACTCCGGGATACGCAGTATTTT.

The rearrangement uses TRBV9 and TRBJ1-3; D is unresolved. This CDR3 is 15 amino acids long. The germline gives CDR1 SGDLS, CDR2 YYNGEE. Trimming took off 2 bases at V and 2 bases at J, with 11 bases between the two ends. Written as DNA, the CDR3 is TGTGCCAGCAGCGTGGGCAGCAACCCTGGAAACACCATATATTTT. It translates to CASSVGSNPGNTIYF.

The CDR3 loop is CASSQDWRDRGYGYTF. As DNA, the CDR3 is TGCGCCAGCAGCCAAGATTGGCGGGACAGGGGCTATGGCTACACCTTC. The V and J genes are TRBV4-3 and TRBJ1-2; 10 bases agree with TRBD1. Germline V gives CDR1 LGHNA, CDR2 YSLEER. The CDR3 length is 16 residues. The ends lost 0 bases at V and 4 bases at J; junction bases unmatched: 5.

V gene TRBV18 combines with J gene TRBJ1-2; D remains ambiguous. The CDR3 covers 13 residues. The V gene's germline CDR1 is KGHSH and CDR2 LQKENI. V shed 6 bases and J shed 4 bases, with 12 bases lying between them. The CDR3 DNA reads TGTGCCAGCTCTAGTGGCGCGGGCTATGGCTACACCTTC. This encodes CASSSGAGYGYTF.

This chain connects TRBV29-1 to TRBJ2-1; maybe TRBD2 (5 bases). The CDR3 contains 12 residues. V dropped 7 bases and J dropped 8 bases, with 15 bases sitting between them. CDR1 and CDR2 from the germline V gene are SQVTM and ANQGSEA. CDR3 DNA: TGCAGCGCTCTCGAAGGAGGCCATGAGCAGTTCTTC. Translating gives CSALEGGHEQFF.

This clonotype showed up just a few times. The CDR3 protein is CATSRARQGRETQYF. CDR3 DNA sequence: TGTGCCACCAGCAGAGCCAGACAGGGACGAGAGACCCAGTACTTC. The V gene is TRBV15, the J gene TRBJ2-5; TRBD1 matches at 7 bases. The germline CDR1 and CDR2 sequences are LNHNV and YYDKDF (reference sequence). V dropped 1 base and J dropped 4; count of bases not matched to a gene: 6. CDR3 length: 15 amino acids. Combining the CDR3 with reference TRBV15 and TRBJ2-5 gives the whole variable domain DAMVIQNPRYQVTQFGKPVTLSCSQTLNHNVMYWYQQKSSQAPKLLFHYYDKDFNNEADTPDNFQSRRPNTSFCFLDIRSPGLGDTAMYLCATSRARQGRETQYFGPGTRLLVL.

This clonotype was found many times. This rearrangement joins TRBV7-2 to TRBJ2-7; 11 bases fit TRBD2. V shed 6 bases and J 2 bases; nucleotides not matched to a gene: 6. Germline V gene data show CDR1 as SGHTA and CDR2 as FQGNSA. The CDR3 consists of 15 residues. The CDR3 region has the DNA TGTGCCAGCAGTATTCTAGCGGGGGGAACCTACGAGCAGTACGTC. Residues: CASSILAGGTYEQYV.

This chain links TRBV27 with TRBJ1-5; the D is unclear. Per germline, CDR1 MNHEY and CDR2 SMNVEV (reference sequence). The CDR3 covers 17 residues. The germline V and J ends were trimmed by 6 bases and 7 bases, with 25 bases remaining between them. CDR3: CASSPQSPGPGRQPQHF. The DNA of the CDR3 is TGTGCCAGCAGCCCGCAGTCGCCTGGGCCGGGGAGGCAGCCCCAGCATTTT.

This sequence joins TRBV4-1 and TRBJ2-3, with D possibly matching TRBD1 (6 bases). Trimming left V 0 bases short and J 8 bases short, with 9 bases between. The V gene's germline CDR1 is MGHRA and CDR2 YSYEKL. This CDR3 contains 13 residues. The CDR3 loop is CASSQEDRGTQYF. CDR3 DNA: TGCGCCAGCAGCCAAGAGGACAGAGGTACGCAGTATTTT.

There are many counts of this clonotype. The chain combines TRBV2 with TRBJ2-1; possible D gene TRBD2, 6 bases. Germline CDR1 reads SNHLY; CDR2 reads FYNNEI. Trimming stripped 6 bases from V and 3 bases from J, with 9 bases between. This CDR3 has 13 amino acids. CDR3 nucleotides: TGTGCCAGCAGGGGACTGGACTACAATGAGCAGTTCTTC. As protein: CASRGLDYNEQFF.

The chain has TRBV5-1 and TRBJ2-7; the D gene is possibly TRBD1 (6 bases). Trimming pared 4 bases from V and 5 bases from J, leaving 19 bases between. The CDR3 extends over 15 amino acids. CDR1 and CDR2 from the germline V gene are SGHRS and YFSETQ. The CDR3 nucleotides read TGCGCCAGCAGCCAAAGAATGGGGGCGAGCAACGAGCAGTACTTC. Residues: CASSQRMGASNEQYF.